The 30 T cell receptor beta chains below all came from one sample that was sequenced in a study of early T cells in non-severe SARS-CoV-2 infection. A single record per CDR3 protein comes from TCRdb applying MiXCR to the 5' RACE reads. Of about 30,000 distinct CDR3 sequences listed, 3.9% are singletons. Material: whole blood. Source of these receptors: an adult who was a healthcare worker with PCR-confirmed SARS-CoV-2 infection or an uninfected control (not recorded which).

A remark on this clonotype: A much larger clonotype is one base distant, so this may be a read error. J is TRBJ2-7 and V is TRBV6-1; 8 bases are shared with TRBD1. Per germline, CDR1 MNHNS and CDR2 SASEGT. This CDR3 spans 15 amino acids. CDR3 protein: CTSSGGTGRKEEQYF. The CDR3, as DNA: TGTACCAGCAGTGGCGGGACAGGCAGAAAGGAGGAGCAGTACTTC.

CDR3 region: CASSLADFFPYEQYF. The CDR3 DNA follows: TGTGCCAGCAGCTTAGCTGACTTCTTCCCCTACGAGCAGTACTTC. The chain uses TRBV11-2 and TRBJ2-7; D is undetermined. Germline V gene data show CDR1 as SGHAT and CDR2 as FQNNGV. V lost 1 base, J lost 2 bases, and 12 bases lay in between. The CDR3 is 15 residues long.

This clonotype was counted ten times or more. The chain joins TRBV6-6 to TRBJ2-3, with 10 bases lining up with TRBD2. J was trimmed by 4 bases and V by 5 bases; bases with no gene match: 6. The CDR3 is made up of 15 amino acids. The germline V gene encodes CDR1 MNHNY and CDR2 SVGAGI (reference sequence). CDR3 sequence (DNA): TGTGCCAGCAGTCAGCTAGCGGGAGCGCCAGATACGCAGTATTTT. It specifies CASSQLAGAPDTQYF.

This clonotype was picked up many times. This sequence joins TRBV6-5 and TRBJ2-7; a possible D gene is TRBD2 (6 bases). V was shortened by 7 bases and J by 0 bases, with 13 bases between the two germline ends. This CDR3 spans 14 amino acids. Germline V gene lookup returns CDR1 MNHEY and CDR2 SVGAGI. This CDR3 is CASTRGRSSYEQYF. The CDR3, as DNA: TGTGCCAGCACCCGGGGGAGGAGCTCCTACGAGCAGTACTTC.

This clonotype has ten or more counts. This sequence joins TRBV7-2 and TRBJ2-1, with TRBD1 identical over 10 bases. Trimming removed 5 bases from V and 6 bases from J; junction bases left unmatched: 10. The CDR3 length is 16 residues. Germline assignment: CDR1 SGHTA and CDR2 FQGNSA. CDR3: CASSPLRDRGGNEQFF. CDR3 nucleotide sequence: TGTGCCAGCAGCCCCCTCCGGGACAGGGGTGGCAATGAGCAGTTCTTC.

This clonotype was recorded many times. CDR3 amino acids: CASSFGGGRTSSYEQYF. CDR3 nucleotide sequence: TGTGCCAGCAGCTTCGGCGGGGGGAGGACAAGCTCCTACGAGCAGTACTTC. This chain uses TRBV7-6 with TRBJ2-7; the match to TRBD2 covers 8 bases. This CDR3 is 17 amino acids long. The germline V gene encodes CDR1 SGHVS and CDR2 FNYEAQ. V shed 3 bases, J shed 0 bases, and the junction held 10 bases outside the gene matches.

The chain is built from TRBV3-1 and TRBJ2-2, with no clear D. This CDR3 has 15 amino acids. Trimming removed 4 bases from V and 6 bases from J, with 15 bases in between. Per the germline V gene, CDR1 is LGHDT and CDR2 is YNNKEL (reference sequence). CDR3 protein: CASSPPRVDAGELFF. The CDR3 DNA is TGTGCCAGCAGCCCCCCACGGGTGGATGCCGGGGAGCTGTTTTTT.

This clonotype was recorded at least ten times. This sequence joins TRBV7-3 and TRBJ2-2; TRBD2 aligns across 7 bases. Per the germline V gene, CDR1 is SGHTA and CDR2 is FQGTGA. V shed 2 bases, J shed 3 bases, and the junction held 6 bases outside the gene matches. This CDR3 is 16 amino acids long. In DNA form, the CDR3 reads TGTGCCAGCAGCTTAGGGAGCGGGGCTCACACCGGGGAGCTGTTTTTT. Its translation is CASSLGSGAHTGELFF.

This clonotype was seen ten or more times. The chain recombines TRBV19 with TRBJ2-2; D is unclear. Germline CDR1 LNHDA, CDR2 SQIVND (reference sequence). V was shortened by 3 bases and J by 9 bases, with 5 bases between the two germline ends. The CDR3 extends over 11 amino acids. The CDR3 bases are TGTGCCAGTAGTATCGCAAGGGAGCTGTTTTTT. Translation gives CASSIARELFF.

This clonotype has ten or more counts. Here the CDR3 omits its conserved ending phenylalanine or tryptophan, so a read error is the likely source. The DNA is left out, because the CDR3 cannot be placed on it with certainty; the CDR3 is given as TCRdb lists it. The V gene is TRBV3-1, the J gene TRBJ1-1; no DNA check was done on the table's D call, TRBD1. CDR1 is LGHDT and CDR2 is YNNKEL in the germline V gene (reference sequence). The CDR3 spans 13 amino acids, including both terminal residues. The CDR3 protein is CASSQQTQGPLSL.

This sequence joins TRBV5-4 and TRBJ2-1; D possibly corresponds to TRBD1 (5 bases). Trimming pared 5 bases from V and 0 bases from J, leaving 15 bases between. CDR1 and CDR2 (germline): SGHNT, YYREEE (reference sequence). The CDR3 sequence is 16 residues long. The CDR3 loop is CASSPRAGLSYNEQFF. CDR3 coding DNA: TGTGCCAGCAGTCCCCGGGCAGGGCTCTCCTACAATGAGCAGTTCTTC. Together with reference TRBV5-4 and TRBJ2-1, the CDR3 gives the full variable domain: ETGVTQSPTHLIKTRGQQVTLRCSSQSGHNTVSWYQQALGQGPQFIFQYYREEENGRGNFPPRFSGLQFPNYSSELNVNALELDDSALYLCASSPRAGLSYNEQFFGPGTRLTVL.

This clonotype showed up many times. The chain combines TRBV21-1 with TRBJ2-7. TRBV21-1 is annotated as a pseudogene. This CDR3 is built from 12 residues. The CDR3 nucleotides read TGTGCCAGCAGCAGTTTTAGGATCGAGCAGTACTTC. Protein sequence: CASSSFRIEQYF.

This clonotype was seen repeatedly, ten times or more. V usage is TRBV6-2 or TRBV6-3 and J usage is TRBJ1-1; 8 bases agree with TRBD1. The ends lost 5 bases at V and 2 bases at J; junction bases unmatched: 4. The CDR3 length is 14 residues. CDR1 and CDR2 (germline): MNHEY, SVGEGT. The CDR3 nucleotides read TGTGCCAGCAGTCGGACAGGGATAAACACTGAAGCTTTCTTT. Translation: CASSRTGINTEAFF.

This clonotype was recorded many times. This sequence joins TRBV20-1 and TRBJ2-1, with TRBD2 as a possible D gene (6 bases). The CDR3 has 12 residues. Germline V gene sequence: CDR1 DFQATT, CDR2 SNEGSKA (reference sequence). Trimming cost V 6 bases and J 12 bases, with 18 bases left between them. The CDR3 loop is CSALAWGTGQFF. CDR3 nucleotides: TGCAGTGCCCTCGCCTGGGGGACTGGGCAGTTCTTC.

This clonotype appeared many times. The chain recombines TRBV6-4 with TRBJ2-3; maybe TRBD2 (6 bases). V lost 6 bases and J lost 14, with 24 bases in between. Looked up from germline, CDR1 is MRHNA and CDR2 is SNTAGT. CDR3 size: 14 residues. CDR3 coding DNA: TGTGCCAGCAGCTCACAAGCAGGAGGGGCCACACGGTATTTT. Protein product: CASSSQAGGATRYF.

This clonotype was observed many times. The chain carries TRBV2 and TRBJ2-7; D is undetermined. Germline-derived CDR1 and CDR2 are SNHLY and FYNNEI. This CDR3 has 11 residues. The ends were cut back, 5 bases at V and 3 bases at J, with 5 bases in the middle. For the CDR3, the DNA is TGTGCCAGCAGTCCCGTCTACGAGCAGTACTTC. Translated: CASSPVYEQYF.

In its sample, this clonotype was seen many times. V and J are TRBV19 and TRBJ1-5; D remains unclear. Germline V gene sequence: CDR1 LNHDA, CDR2 SQIVND (reference sequence). The CDR3 has 14 residues. V lost 3 bases and J lost 5, with 11 bases in between. CDR3 loop: CASSIWARDQPQHF. The CDR3 region has the DNA TGTGCCAGTAGTATTTGGGCCCGAGATCAGCCCCAGCATTTT.

This chain connects TRBV7-2 to TRBJ1-5; D perhaps matches TRBD1 (6 bases). The CDR3 runs 14 residues. The V end was cut by 5 bases, the J end by 0 bases, with 8 bases between. CDR1 and CDR2 from the germline V gene are SGHTA and FQGNSA. The CDR3 sequence is CASSTRGSNQPQHF. The CDR3 DNA is TGTGCCAGCAGCACCAGGGGTAGCAATCAGCCCCAGCATTTT.

This clonotype was detected many times. This chain's CDR3 is CASRTRDRYPDTQYF. CDR3 nucleotides: TGTGCCAGCAGAACCCGGGACAGGTATCCAGATACGCAGTATTTT. The chain has TRBV12-3 or TRBV12-4 and TRBJ2-3, with 8 positions matching TRBD1. V lost 6 bases and J lost 4; bases outside the gene matches: 9. The CDR3 loop spans 15 amino acids.

This clonotype came up many times. Written as DNA, the CDR3 is TGTGCCAGCAGCTTGGACGTTAGCAGTGTAAAGCAGTACTTC. This gives the protein CASSLDVSSVKQYF. J is TRBJ2-7 and V is TRBV5-4, with D unresolved. Germline-derived CDR1 and CDR2 are SGHNT and YYREEE (reference sequence). The length of the CDR3 is 14 residues. Trimming removed 0 bases from V and 8 bases from J, with 15 bases in between.

The sample holds many counts of this clonotype. This chain uses TRBV5-1 with TRBJ1-1; D is unclear. The CDR3 is made up of 11 amino acids. V was shortened by 3 bases and J by 11 bases, with 11 bases between the two germline ends. Germline CDR1 and CDR2: SGHRS and YFSETQ. The CDR3 DNA reads as TGCGCCAGCAGCTCCTACCTGGGTGCTTTCTTT. It yields the protein CASSSYLGAFF.

This clonotype was seen many times. The DNA for the CDR3 is TGCAGTGCTCCATCCCGGGGTGGGACAGATACGCAGTATTTT. Translating it yields CSAPSRGGTDTQYF. The chain is built from TRBV20-1 and TRBJ2-3, with D perhaps matching TRBD2 (5 bases). Per germline, CDR1 DFQATT and CDR2 SNEGSKA (reference sequence). The length of the CDR3 is 14 residues. With 5 bases removed from V and 3 bases from J, the gap between germline ends came to 15 bases.

This clonotype has a count of ten or more. The genes are TRBV7-2 and TRBJ2-7; weak D call: TRBD2 (5 bases). The CDR3 totals 14 residues. V was cut by 0 bases and J by 3 bases, with 9 bases left in between. CDR1 and CDR2 from the germline V gene are SGHTA and FQGNSA. CDR3 in amino acids: CASSLAAGLYEQYF. The CDR3 nucleotides read TGTGCCAGCAGCTTAGCGGCGGGTCTCTACGAGCAGTACTTC.

The DNA for the CDR3 is TGTGCCAGCACCTCGATGGGAGGGGCAGGGGATACGCAGTATTTT. It is translated as CASTSMGGAGDTQYF. The chain employs TRBV5-5 and TRBJ2-3; 7 bases are shared with TRBD2. The V and J ends lost 6 bases and 6 bases, in that order; junction bases with no gene match: 13. Germline CDR1 SGHKS, CDR2 YYEKEE (reference sequence). This CDR3 has 15 amino acids.

Within the sample, this clonotype is large. This chain links TRBV19 with TRBJ2-7; no definite D call. With 8 bases removed from V and 6 bases from J, the gap between germline ends came to 14 bases. This CDR3 has 12 residues. Germline loops: CDR1 LNHDA, CDR2 SQIVND (reference sequence). The CDR3 here is CASLGAGGEQYF. The CDR3 nucleotides are TGTGCCAGTCTCGGCGCTGGTGGCGAGCAGTACTTC.

In its sample, this clonotype was seen many times. V is TRBV20-1 and J is TRBJ2-7, with TRBD1 identical over 11 bases. The CDR3 sequence is 15 residues long. The V gene end was trimmed by 0 bases and the J gene end by 2 bases; junction bases not matched to a gene: 3. Germline V gene sequence: CDR1 DFQATT, CDR2 SNEGSKA (reference sequence). The CDR3 loop reads CSARDPGQGAYEQYF. The DNA of the CDR3 is TGCAGTGCTAGAGATCCGGGACAGGGGGCCTACGAGCAGTACTTC.

This clonotype came up many times. The V and J genes are TRBV20-1 and TRBJ1-1; D uncertain. V gave up 0 bases and J gave up 1 base, with 6 bases separating them. This CDR3 is 13 amino acids long. CDR1 DFQATT and CDR2 SNEGSKA come from the germline V gene (reference sequence). The CDR3 here is CSARDRRNTEAFF. The CDR3 nucleotides are TGCAGTGCTAGAGATCGACGGAACACTGAAGCTTTCTTT.

This clonotype came up a few times. The CDR3 is CASSMGQGGNTEAFF. The CDR3 DNA sequence: TGTGCCAGCAGCATGGGACAGGGTGGGAACACTGAAGCTTTCTTT. V and J are TRBV7-6 and TRBJ1-1, with 9 bases that match TRBD1. V gave up 5 bases and J gave up 1 base; unmatched junction bases: 5. Germline lookup yields CDR1 SGHVS and CDR2 FNYEAQ. This CDR3 is built from 15 residues. The full variable domain, completed using reference TRBV7-6 and TRBJ1-1, is GAGVSQSPRYKVTKRGQDVALRCDPISGHVSLYWYRQALGQGPEFLTYFNYEAQQDKSGLPNDRFSAERPEGSISTLTIQRTEQRDSAMYRCASSMGQGGNTEAFFGQGTRLTVV.

This clonotype was found many times. The rearrangement joins TRBV5-1 to TRBJ2-3, with TRBD2 identical over 12 bases. CDR1 is SGHRS, CDR2 YFSETQ, per germline. Trimming at V came to 4 bases and at J to 4 bases, leaving 4 bases not matched to a gene. This CDR3 is 15 amino acids long. The CDR3, as DNA: TGCGCCAGCAGCCCTAGCGGGAGGGCAGCAGATACGCAGTATTTT. Translated: CASSPSGRAADTQYF.

This clonotype was counted ten times or more. The chain employs TRBV20-1 and TRBJ2-2, with D perhaps TRBD1 (6 bases). Germline assignment: CDR1 DFQATT and CDR2 SNEGSKA (reference sequence). The CDR3 has 15 amino acids. Trimming shortened V by 4 bases and J by 4 bases, and 16 bases separated the two germline ends. DNA for the CDR3: TGCAGTGCTACCCGAGGGGGTGGTGGCACCGGGGAGCTGTTTTTT. Protein sequence: CSATRGGGGTGELFF.